Shown below are 32 T cell receptor beta chains from a single sample sequenced in a study of CD8+CD57+ T cells in acquired aplastic anemia. Genomic DNA constituted the template upon which TCR beta VDJ and CDR3 profiling was performed. MiXCR, run by TCRdb on the reads, gives a single entry per CDR3 protein. Among about 120,000 distinct CDR3 sequences listed, approximately 41% were seen once. Individuals selected for sequencing had exhibited CD8+CD57+ cell expansion on flow cytometry. Sequencing was carried out using sorted CD4+, CD8+, or CD8+CD57+ T cells (not recorded which) from PBMCs. These receptors all come from a human donor with aplastic anemia.

The table lists this clonotype with many counts. The genes are TRBV2 and TRBJ2-4; a weak D match, TRBD2 (6 bases). Germline loops: CDR1 SNHLY, CDR2 FYNNEI. The CDR3 covers 15 residues. V lost 10 bases and J 0 bases, leaving 16 bases between the germline ends. The CDR3: CATGRESLAKNIQYF. DNA for the CDR3: TGTGCCACCGGACGGGAGTCCTTAGCCAAAAACATTCAGTACTTC.

The rearrangement uses TRBV24-1 and TRBJ2-7, with 10 bases matching TRBD2. The ends lost 5 bases at V and 6 bases at J; junction bases unmatched: 6. Germline V gene lookup returns CDR1 KGHDR and CDR2 SFDVKD. The CDR3 covers 14 residues. The CDR3 nucleotides read TGTGCCACCAGTGTGGCTAGCGGGGGCGGCGAGCAGTACGTC. Amino acids: CATSVASGGGEQYV.

This clonotype was picked up a small number of times. A read error is possible here, since a much larger clone lies one base away. This chain links TRBV19 with TRBJ1-1; no reliable D call. This CDR3 comprises 16 residues. Germline V gene lookup returns CDR1 LNHDA and CDR2 SQIVND (reference sequence). The DNA for the CDR3 is TGTGCCAGTAGTCCAGACATGGGAATGCTGAACACTGAAGCTCTCTTT. Translating it yields CASSPDMGMLNTEALF.

The chain is built from TRBV27 and TRBJ2-7; D is possibly TRBD1 (5 bases). The germline V and J ends were trimmed by 3 bases and 2 bases, with 11 bases remaining between them. From germline, CDR1 is MNHEY and CDR2 SMNVEV (reference sequence). The CDR3 contains 14 residues. CDR3 residues: CASSFRAGPYEQYF. The CDR3 bases are TGTGCCAGCAGTTTCAGGGCAGGTCCCTACGAGCAGTACTTC.

With respect to this clonotype: Compared with germline, one end of the junction differs, possibly owing to a read error. The gene calls are TRBV3-1 and TRBJ1-2; 9 bases map to TRBD1. The CDR3 is 16 residues long. Germline V gene sequence: CDR1 LGHDT, CDR2 YNNKEL (reference sequence). This CDR3 is CASSPGAGQGGYSYTF. The DNA of the CDR3 is TGTGCCAGCAGCCCTGGCGCGGGACAGGGAGGCTATAGCTACACCTTC.

A few counts support this clonotype. The chain joins TRBV6-1 to TRBJ2-1; 7 bases line up with TRBD1. The J segment lost 9 bases and the V segment lost 5 bases, leaving 7 bases of the junction unmatched. Germline V lookup: CDR1 MNHNS, CDR2 SASEGT. This CDR3 has 13 residues. CDR3: CASSRHRGGEQFF. The CDR3 DNA reads TGTGCCAGCAGTCGACACAGGGGCGGTGAGCAGTTCTTC.

This clonotype was detected ten times or more. The chain combines TRBV5-8 with TRBJ2-1; TRBD2 aligns across 7 bases. Looked up from germline, CDR1 is SGHTS and CDR2 is YDEGEE. The ends lost 6 bases at V and 6 bases at J; junction bases unmatched: 3. The CDR3 is 12 amino acids. DNA for the CDR3: TGTGCCAGCAAGGGACTAACCAATGAGCAGTTCTTC. Protein: CASKGLTNEQFF.

This clonotype was detected ten times or more. This chain uses TRBV12-3 or TRBV12-4 with TRBJ2-1; D not certain. Trimming pared 7 bases from V and 5 bases from J, leaving 18 bases between. The CDR3 covers 15 residues. The CDR3 reads CASISGPGQDNEQFF. CDR3 nucleotides: TGTGCCAGCATTTCAGGACCCGGGCAGGACAATGAGCAGTTCTTC.

This clonotype was recorded a few times. The V and J genes are TRBV19 and TRBJ1-6; unclear D gene. Germline V gene lookup returns CDR1 LNHDA and CDR2 SQIVND (reference sequence). Trimming shortened V by 8 bases and J by 5 bases, and 10 bases separated the two germline ends. The CDR3 covers 13 residues. The CDR3, as DNA: TGTGCCAGTGGTGAGGTCCATAATTCACCCCTCCACTTT. Translating it yields CASGEVHNSPLHF.

The rearrangement uses TRBV19 and TRBJ1-1; 7 bases align to TRBD1. Germline CDR1 is LNHDA and CDR2 is SQIVND (reference sequence). This CDR3 has 17 residues. Trimming took 7 bases from V and 4 from J; bases not matched to a gene: 18. CDR3 protein: CASTFTPGGLASTEAFF. DNA for the CDR3: TGTGCCAGTACCTTCACCCCAGGGGGACTAGCGAGCACTGAAGCTTTCTTT. The full variable domain, in which reference TRBV19 and TRBJ1-1 provide the parts outside the CDR3, is DGGITQSPKYLFRKEGQNVTLSCEQNLNHDAMYWYRQDPGQGLRLIYYSQIVNDFQKGDIAEGYSVSREKKESFPLTVTSAQKNPTAFYLCASTFTPGGLASTEAFFGQGTRLTVV.

This clonotype appeared once. The V call is TRBV25-1, the J call TRBJ1-1, with D possibly being TRBD1 (6 bases). Germline V gene data show CDR1 as MGHDK and CDR2 as SYGVNS. The CDR3 loop spans 14 amino acids. V was shortened by 8 bases and J by 2 bases, with 15 bases between the two germline ends. The CDR3 region is CASSITGINTEAFF. The CDR3 bases are TGTGCCAGCTCTATTACAGGGATAAACACTGAAGCTTTCTTT.

This clonotype was seen many times. The chain employs TRBV7-6 and TRBJ2-7; 11 bases line up with TRBD1. From germline, CDR1 is SGHVS and CDR2 FNYEAQ. V was clipped by 5 bases and J by 7 bases; unmatched bases: 4. The CDR3 has 13 residues. The CDR3 region is CASSTGQGGEQYV. CDR3 DNA sequence: TGTGCCAGCAGCACGGGACAGGGGGGAGAGCAGTACGTC.

In this sample, this clonotype turned up many times. The chain recombines TRBV5-8 with TRBJ2-2; D unclear. V was clipped by 8 bases and J by 10 bases, with 18 bases between them. The CDR3 consists of 13 residues. Per germline, CDR1 SGHTS and CDR2 YDEGEE. The CDR3 loop is CASSWVGLVELFF. The DNA of the CDR3 is TGTGCCAGTTCATGGGTAGGGTTGGTGGAGCTGTTTTTT.

The CDR3 sequence is CASSLGSSGSQYF. The DNA of the CDR3 is TGTGCCAGCAGCTTAGGTTCCTCCGGGTCCCAGTACTTC. The rearrangement links TRBV7-6 to TRBJ2-5; D is unclear. V shed 1 base and J shed 9 bases, with 12 bases lying between them. Per the germline V gene, CDR1 is SGHVS and CDR2 is FNYEAQ. This CDR3 comprises 13 residues.

This clonotype turned up a few times. The chain has TRBV12-3 or TRBV12-4 and TRBJ1-3; a possible D gene is TRBD1 (6 bases). V lost 11 bases and J lost 4, with 21 bases in between. This CDR3 is built from 15 residues. CDR3: CARGQRQGLGNTIYF. The DNA for the CDR3 is TGTGCCCGCGGGCAAAGGCAGGGGCTAGGAAACACCATATATTTT.

This clonotype came up a few times. The chain links TRBV3-1 to TRBJ2-2; D gene uncertain. V was trimmed by 0 bases and J by 2 bases, leaving 13 bases between them. The CDR3 consists of 17 residues. Germline V gene data show CDR1 as LGHDT and CDR2 as YNNKEL (reference sequence). The DNA for the CDR3 is TGTGCCAGCAGCCAAGATCCTACTGGACCTAACACCGGGGAGCTGTTTTTT. Translated, it gives CASSQDPTGPNTGELFF.

This clonotype was counted at least ten times. The chain joins TRBV7-8 to TRBJ2-7, with unresolved D. CDR1 and CDR2 (germline): SGHVS, FQNEAQ. The CDR3 has 15 amino acids. Trimming stripped 8 bases from V and 0 bases from J, with 17 bases between. The DNA of the CDR3 is TGTGCCAGCCGCTACTCGGACGGTAGCTCCTACGAGCAGTACGTC. As protein: CASRYSDGSSYEQYV.

This clonotype showed up just a few times. The chain links TRBV27 to TRBJ2-1; no firm D call. CDR3 size: 13 residues. Trimming removed 0 bases from V and 7 bases from J, with 7 bases in between. CDR1 and CDR2 from the germline V gene are MNHEY and SMNVEV (reference sequence). Written as DNA, the CDR3 is TGTGCCAGCAGTTTATCGGCCGGAAATGAGCAGTTCTTC. Translating it yields CASSLSAGNEQFF.

V is TRBV29-1 and J is TRBJ1-2; 9 bases line up with TRBD1. V lost 4 bases, J lost 5 bases, and 5 bases stayed unmatched. The CDR3 sequence is 13 residues long. Germline CDR1 is SQVTM and CDR2 is ANQGSEA. The CDR3 is CSVARDREYGYTF. CDR3 DNA: TGCAGCGTTGCCCGGGACAGGGAATATGGCTACACCTTC.

V and J are TRBV15 and TRBJ2-7; 11 bases are shared with TRBD1. The CDR3 consists of 16 residues. Germline CDR1 reads LNHNV; CDR2 reads YYDKDF (reference sequence). J was trimmed by 7 bases and V by 3 bases; bases with no gene match: 11. The CDR3 DNA follows: TGTGCCACCAGCAGCCTCCTCGGGACAGGGGGATATGAGCAGTACTTC. Translating gives CATSSLLGTGGYEQYF.

The sample holds many counts of this clonotype. The chain has TRBV5-1 and TRBJ1-5, with a tentative D call TRBD1 (6 bases). V lost 4 bases and J lost 5, with 13 bases in between. The CDR3 loop spans 14 amino acids. CDR1 and CDR2 (germline): SGHRS, YFSETQ. CDR3 DNA sequence: TGCGCCAGCAGCGCGGACAGCCTCGATCAGCCCCAGCATTTT. Its translation is CASSADSLDQPQHF.

This clonotype was counted once. This chain joins TRBV30 and TRBJ2-2, with D tentatively TRBD1 (5 bases). Germline CDR1 GTSNPN, CDR2 SVGIG (reference sequence). Trimming pared 0 bases from V and 4 bases from J, leaving 15 bases between. The CDR3 runs 16 residues. The CDR3 loop reads CAWSVRQGVSTGELFF. The CDR3 region has the DNA TGTGCCTGGAGTGTACGGCAGGGCGTCAGCACCGGGGAGCTGTTTTTT.

As concerns this clonotype: Since no conserved phenylalanine or tryptophan closes the CDR3, a read error is the likely cause. This chain uses TRBV20-1 with TRBJ2-5, with TRBD2 as a possible D gene (5 bases). Trimming stripped 1 base from V and 2 bases from J, with 17 bases between. Germline CDR1 and CDR2: DFQATT and SNEGSKA (reference sequence). The CDR3 consists of 16 residues. The CDR3 sequence: CSARGLAPGGQETQYS. In nucleotides, the CDR3 is TGCAGTGCTAGAGGCCTAGCTCCTGGCGGGCAAGAGACCCAGTACTCC.

Many counts were recorded for this clonotype. The chain joins TRBV6-1 to TRBJ1-5; no clear D. The germline gives CDR1 MNHNS, CDR2 SASEGT. With 7 bases removed from V and 4 bases from J, the gap between germline ends came to 17 bases. CDR3 length: 15 residues. CDR3 in amino acids: CASNGSGGLNQPQHF. The DNA for the CDR3 is TGTGCCAGCAATGGATCGGGAGGGTTGAATCAGCCCCAGCATTTT.

The rearrangement uses TRBV11-2 and TRBJ2-1; D is tentatively TRBD1 or TRBD2 (5 bases each). The CDR3 consists of 16 residues. Trimming removed 5 bases at V and 0 bases at J, with 14 bases between. Germline CDR1 SGHAT, CDR2 FQNNGV. CDR3 nucleotides: TGTGCCAGCAGCCTCTCCGGGACCCACTCCTACAATGAGCAGTTCTTC. It specifies CASSLSGTHSYNEQFF.

Comments on this clonotype: A much bigger clone sits one base away, suggesting this may be a read error. The rearrangement joins TRBV5-1 to TRBJ1-6; D call uncertain. Germline V gene lookup returns CDR1 SGHRS and CDR2 YFSETQ. The CDR3 loop spans 14 amino acids. The CDR3 here is CASSLEGSSSPPHF. DNA of the CDR3: TGCGCCAGCAGCTTGGAGGGCTCCAGTTCACCCCCCCACTTT.

This clonotype showed up many times. The rearrangement links TRBV11-1 to TRBJ2-2, with 13 bases identical to TRBD2. The CDR3 has 16 amino acids. CDR1 SGHAT and CDR2 FQDESV come from the germline V gene (reference sequence). The J segment lost 6 bases and the V segment lost 5 bases, leaving 6 bases of the junction unmatched. CDR3 sequence (DNA): TGTGCCAGCAGCCTCGGACTAGCGGGGGAAGCCGGGGAGCTGTTTTTT. The encoded protein is CASSLGLAGEAGELFF. The full variable domain, in which reference TRBV11-1 and TRBJ2-2 provide the parts outside the CDR3, is EAEVAQSPRYKITEKSQAVAFWCDPISGHATLYWYRQILGQGPELLVQFQDESVVDDSQLPKDRFSAERLKGVDSTLKIQPAELGDSAMYLCASSLGLAGEAGELFFGEGSRLTVL.

The chain employs TRBV25-1 and TRBJ2-7, with D hard to call. V lost 5 bases, J lost 4 bases, and 6 bases lay in between. Germline V lookup: CDR1 MGHDK, CDR2 SYGVNS. The CDR3 sequence is 11 residues long. CDR3 DNA: TGTGCCAGCAGTATAAGGTACGAGCAGTACTTC. The encoded protein is CASSIRYEQYF.

This clonotype was found many times. The rearrangement links TRBV5-6 to TRBJ1-2, with D unresolved. V shed 4 bases and J shed 2 bases, with 15 bases lying between them. The germline V gene encodes CDR1 SGHDT and CDR2 YYEEEE. This CDR3 has 15 residues. The CDR3, as DNA: TGTGCCAGCAGCCCTCAGTTGGGGAAGAACTATGGCTACACCTTC. Its protein product is CASSPQLGKNYGYTF.

The V and J genes are TRBV5-1 and TRBJ1-2; TRBD1 agrees at 9 bases. Germline CDR1 reads SGHRS; CDR2 reads YFSETQ. The trim removed 0 bases at V and 6 bases at J, leaving 3 bases unmatched. The CDR3 is made up of 14 amino acids. The CDR3 loop is CASSLARTGDGYTF. CDR3 nucleotides: TGCGCCAGCAGCTTGGCCCGGACAGGGGATGGCTACACCTTC.

In this sample, this clonotype turned up many times. The J gene is TRBJ1-5, the V gene TRBV7-8, with D tentatively TRBD1 (6 bases). Germline CDR1 is SGHVS and CDR2 is FQNEAQ. There are 14 residues in the CDR3. Trimming cost V 4 bases and J 0 bases, with 7 bases left between them. The DNA of the CDR3 is TGTGCCAGCAGCTCACAGGGTAGCAATCAGCCCCAGCATTTT. Translation gives CASSSQGSNQPQHF.

This chain uses TRBV15 with TRBJ2-7; TRBD1 aligns across 8 bases. The ends lost 3 bases at V and 6 bases at J; junction bases unmatched: 10. Germline CDR1 is LNHNV and CDR2 is YYDKDF (reference sequence). CDR3 length: 15 amino acids. In DNA, the CDR3 is TGTGCCACCAGCAGGGCCGGGACAGGAGGGTTCGAGCAGTACTTC. As protein: CATSRAGTGGFEQYF.